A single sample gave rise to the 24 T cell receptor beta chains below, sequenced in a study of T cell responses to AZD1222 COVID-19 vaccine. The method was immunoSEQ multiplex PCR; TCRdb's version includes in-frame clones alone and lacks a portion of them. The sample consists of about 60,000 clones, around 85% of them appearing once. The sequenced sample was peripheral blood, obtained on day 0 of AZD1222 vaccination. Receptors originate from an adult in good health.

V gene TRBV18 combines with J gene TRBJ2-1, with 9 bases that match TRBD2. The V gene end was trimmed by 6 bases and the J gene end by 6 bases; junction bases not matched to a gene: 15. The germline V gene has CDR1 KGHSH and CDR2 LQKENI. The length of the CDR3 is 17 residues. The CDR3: CASSPLGGREGINEQFF. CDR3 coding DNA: TGTGCCAGCTCCCCTCTTGGGGGGCGGGAGGGCATCAATGAGCAGTTCTTC.

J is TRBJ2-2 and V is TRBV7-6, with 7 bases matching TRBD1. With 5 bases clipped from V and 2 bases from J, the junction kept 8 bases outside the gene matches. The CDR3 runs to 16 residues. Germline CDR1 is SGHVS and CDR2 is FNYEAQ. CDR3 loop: CASSIRQGINTGELFF. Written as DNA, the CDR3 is TGTGCCAGCAGCATACGACAGGGTATCAACACCGGGGAGCTGTTTTTT.

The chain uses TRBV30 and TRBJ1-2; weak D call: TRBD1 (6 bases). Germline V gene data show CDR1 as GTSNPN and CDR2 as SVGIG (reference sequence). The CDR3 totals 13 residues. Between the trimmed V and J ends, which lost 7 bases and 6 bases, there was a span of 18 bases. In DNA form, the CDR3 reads TGTGCCTATAGAAACAGGGAAGTGAATGGCTACACCTTC. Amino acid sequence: CAYRNREVNGYTF.

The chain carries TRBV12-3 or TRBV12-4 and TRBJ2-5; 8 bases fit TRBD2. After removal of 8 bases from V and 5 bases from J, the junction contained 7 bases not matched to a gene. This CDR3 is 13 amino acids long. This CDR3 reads CASAGGAGETQYF. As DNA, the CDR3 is TGTGCCAGCGCCGGGGGGGCAGGGGAGACCCAGTACTTC.

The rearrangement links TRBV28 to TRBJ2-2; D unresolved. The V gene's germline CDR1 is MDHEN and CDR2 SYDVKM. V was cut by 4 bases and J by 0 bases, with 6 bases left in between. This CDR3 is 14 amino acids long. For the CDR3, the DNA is TGTGCCAGCAGTTGGTCCACGAACACCGGGGAGCTGTTTTTT. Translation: CASSWSTNTGELFF.

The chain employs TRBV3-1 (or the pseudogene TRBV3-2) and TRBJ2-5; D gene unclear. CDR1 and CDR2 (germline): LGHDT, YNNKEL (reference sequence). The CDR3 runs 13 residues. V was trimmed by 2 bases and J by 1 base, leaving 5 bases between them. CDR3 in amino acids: CASSQMVQETQYF. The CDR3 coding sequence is TGTGCCAGCAGCCAAATGGTCCAAGAGACCCAGTACTTC.

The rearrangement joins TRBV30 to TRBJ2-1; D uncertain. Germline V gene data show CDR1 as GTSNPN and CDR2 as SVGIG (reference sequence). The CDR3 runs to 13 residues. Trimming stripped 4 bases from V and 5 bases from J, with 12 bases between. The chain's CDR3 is CAWNSGRNNEQFF. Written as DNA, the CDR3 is TGTGCCTGGAACTCCGGGCGGAACAATGAGCAGTTCTTC.

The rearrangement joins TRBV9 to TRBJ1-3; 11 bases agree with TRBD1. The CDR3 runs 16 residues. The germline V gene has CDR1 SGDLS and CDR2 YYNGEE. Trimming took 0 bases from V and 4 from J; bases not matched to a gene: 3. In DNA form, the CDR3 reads TGTGCCAGCAGCGTAGGGGACAGGGGGAACGGAAACACCATATATTTT. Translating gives CASSVGDRGNGNTIYF.

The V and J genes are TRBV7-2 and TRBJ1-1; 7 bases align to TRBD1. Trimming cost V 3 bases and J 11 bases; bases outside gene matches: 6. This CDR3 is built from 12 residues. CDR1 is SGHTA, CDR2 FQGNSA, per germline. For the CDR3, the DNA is TGTGCCAGCAGCTTTAAGGGGACAGAGGCTTTCTTT. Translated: CASSFKGTEAFF.

This chain's CDR3 is CASSPRTSVPEEQFF. Here the CDR3 DNA reads TGTGCCAGCAGCCCACGGACTAGCGTCCCGGAGGAGCAGTTCTTC. J is TRBJ2-1 and V is TRBV9; 9 positions agree with TRBD2. Germline CDR1 SGDLS, CDR2 YYNGEE. This CDR3 comprises 15 residues. V lost 4 bases to trimming and J lost 10 bases; unmatched junction nucleotides: 12.

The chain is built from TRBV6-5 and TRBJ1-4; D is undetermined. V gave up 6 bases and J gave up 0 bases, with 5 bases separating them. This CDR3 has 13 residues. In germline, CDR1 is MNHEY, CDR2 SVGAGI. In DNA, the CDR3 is TGTGCCAGCAGCGTAACAACTAATGAAAAACTGTTTTTT. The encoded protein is CASSVTTNEKLFF.

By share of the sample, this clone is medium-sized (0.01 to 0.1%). The CDR3 loop reads CASSQDPSAGGTEAFF. The CDR3 DNA reads as TGCGCCAGCAGCCAAGATCCGTCGGCAGGCGGGACTGAAGCTTTCTTT. This sequence joins TRBV4-1 and TRBJ1-1; D ambiguous. Trimming shortened V by 0 bases and J by 5 bases, and 16 bases separated the two germline ends. This CDR3 has 16 residues. Germline CDR1 MGHRA, CDR2 YSYEKL.

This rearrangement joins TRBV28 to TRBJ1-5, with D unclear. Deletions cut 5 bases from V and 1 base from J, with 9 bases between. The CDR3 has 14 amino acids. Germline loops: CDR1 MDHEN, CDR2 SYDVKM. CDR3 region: CASSPGLSNQPQHF. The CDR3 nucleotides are TGTGCCAGCAGTCCCGGACTGAGCAATCAGCCCCAGCATTTT.

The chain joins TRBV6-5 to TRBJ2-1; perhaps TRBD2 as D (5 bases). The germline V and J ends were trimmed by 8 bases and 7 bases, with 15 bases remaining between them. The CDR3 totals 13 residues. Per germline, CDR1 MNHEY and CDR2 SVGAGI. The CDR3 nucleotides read TGTGCCAGCCGAGCGGAGAACCGGAATGAGCAGTTCTTC. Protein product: CASRAENRNEQFF.

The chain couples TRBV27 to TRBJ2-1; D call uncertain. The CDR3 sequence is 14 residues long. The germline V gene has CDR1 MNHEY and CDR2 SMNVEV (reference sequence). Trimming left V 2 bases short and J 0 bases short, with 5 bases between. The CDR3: CASSLQSSYNEQFF. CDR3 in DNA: TGTGCCAGCAGTTTACAGAGCTCCTACAATGAGCAGTTCTTC.

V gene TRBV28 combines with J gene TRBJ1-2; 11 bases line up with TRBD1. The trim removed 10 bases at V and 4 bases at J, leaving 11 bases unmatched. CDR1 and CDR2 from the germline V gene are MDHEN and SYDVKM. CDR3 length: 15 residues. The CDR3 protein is CAKVLDRGPPYGYTF. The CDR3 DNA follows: TGTGCCAAAGTGCTGGACAGGGGGCCGCCCTATGGCTACACCTTC.

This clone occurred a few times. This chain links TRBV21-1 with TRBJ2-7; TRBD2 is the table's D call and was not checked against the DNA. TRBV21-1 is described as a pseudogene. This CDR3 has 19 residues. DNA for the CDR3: TGTGCCAGCACCCACCCCGAACCATTACTTAGCGGCCTCTCCTACGAGCAGTACTTC. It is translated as CASTHPEPLLSGLSYEQYF.

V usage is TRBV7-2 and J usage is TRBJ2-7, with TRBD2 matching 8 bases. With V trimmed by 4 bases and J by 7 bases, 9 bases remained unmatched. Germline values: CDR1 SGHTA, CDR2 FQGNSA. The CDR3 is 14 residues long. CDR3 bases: TGTGCCAGCAGCTCCGGGACTAGAGGATGGGAGCAGTACTTC. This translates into CASSSGTRGWEQYF.

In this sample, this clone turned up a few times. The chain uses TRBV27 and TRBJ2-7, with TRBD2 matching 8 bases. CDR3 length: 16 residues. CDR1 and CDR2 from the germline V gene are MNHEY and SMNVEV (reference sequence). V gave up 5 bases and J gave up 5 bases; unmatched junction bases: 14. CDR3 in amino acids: CASSTSSGTRTHEQYF. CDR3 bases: TGTGCCAGCAGTACTTCCTCCGGGACTAGGACCCACGAGCAGTACTTC.

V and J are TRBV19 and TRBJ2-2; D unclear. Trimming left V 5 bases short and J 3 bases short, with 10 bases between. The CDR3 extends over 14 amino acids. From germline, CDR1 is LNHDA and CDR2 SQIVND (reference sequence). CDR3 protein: CASSRSTDTGELFF. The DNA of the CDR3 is TGTGCCAGTAGTCGTTCAACGGACACCGGGGAGCTGTTTTTT.

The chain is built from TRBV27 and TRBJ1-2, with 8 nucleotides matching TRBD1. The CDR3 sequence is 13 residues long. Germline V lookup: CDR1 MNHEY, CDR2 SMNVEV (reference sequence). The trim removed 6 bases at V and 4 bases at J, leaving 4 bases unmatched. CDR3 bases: TGTGCCAGCAGCATGACAGGGGTCTATGGCTACACCTTC. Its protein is CASSMTGVYGYTF.

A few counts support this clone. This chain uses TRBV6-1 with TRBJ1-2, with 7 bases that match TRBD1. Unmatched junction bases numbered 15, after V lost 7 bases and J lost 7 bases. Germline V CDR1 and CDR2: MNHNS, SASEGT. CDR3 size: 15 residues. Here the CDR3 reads CASNTGDRELGGYTF. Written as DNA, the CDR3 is TGTGCCAGCAATACGGGGGACAGAGAACTCGGTGGCTACACCTTC.

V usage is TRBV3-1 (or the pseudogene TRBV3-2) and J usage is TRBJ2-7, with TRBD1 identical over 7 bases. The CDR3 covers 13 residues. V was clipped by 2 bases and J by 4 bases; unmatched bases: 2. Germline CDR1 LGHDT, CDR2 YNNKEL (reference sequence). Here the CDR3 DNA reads TGTGCCAGCAGCCAAAACAGGGGATACGAGCAGTACTTC. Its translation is CASSQNRGYEQYF.

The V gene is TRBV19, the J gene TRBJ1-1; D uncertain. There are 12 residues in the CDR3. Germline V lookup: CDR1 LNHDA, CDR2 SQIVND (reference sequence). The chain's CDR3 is CAKVIGDTEAFF. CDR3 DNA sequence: TGTGCGAAGGTCATCGGGGACACTGAAGCTTTCTTT.